These 20 T cell receptor beta chains share one sample of origin, sequenced in a study of shared clonotypes between healthy human individuals. Assay: immunoSEQ multiplex PCR; the TCRdb copy retains only in-frame clones and omits some. The sample contains 470,000 or so clones, roughly 80% of which appear only once. Source material: PBMCs. The source of these receptors is a woman aged 40 to 50 in good health. Some clones in this sample may be carry-over from other donors' samples.

The chain couples TRBV15 to TRBJ2-7; D gene ambiguous. CDR1 is LNHNV, CDR2 YYDKDF, per germline (reference sequence). Trimming stripped 0 bases from V and 3 bases from J, with 12 bases between. The CDR3 is made up of 15 amino acids. CDR3: CATSRDRRSYYEQYF. As DNA, the CDR3 is TGTGCCACCAGCAGAGATCGGAGATCTTACTACGAGCAGTACTTC.

V gene TRBV19 combines with J gene TRBJ2-2; D call uncertain. The germline V gene encodes CDR1 LNHDA and CDR2 SQIVND (reference sequence). Trimming pared 5 bases from V and 7 bases from J, leaving 20 bases between. The length of the CDR3 is 16 residues. The CDR3 sequence is CASSVATPNFGGELFF. DNA of the CDR3: TGTGCCAGTAGTGTAGCTACCCCTAACTTTGGCGGGGAGCTGTTTTTT.

In the case of this clone: This sequence is one base from a far larger clone and is likely a read error. The chain is built from TRBV6-1 and TRBJ1-1, with D unclear. CDR1 is MNHNS and CDR2 is SASEGT in the germline V gene. The CDR3 is 15 residues long. The CDR3 region is CASSVFPGLNTKAFF. The CDR3 DNA sequence: TGTGCCAGCAGTGTTTTTCCGGGTTTGAACACTAAAGCTTTCTTT.

V usage is TRBV18 and J usage is TRBJ2-5; possibly TRBD2 for D (6 bases). The J call may be faulty, since TRBJ2-7 better matches the DNA end. Germline V CDR1 and CDR2: KGHSH, LQKENI. The CDR3 is made up of 11 amino acids. CDR3 region: CASSGSGEQYF. CDR3 bases: TGTGCCAGCTCAGGTAGCGGCGAGCAGTACTTC.

This clone was seen a handful of times. This is likely an artifact of a read error, given a far larger clone one base away. The chain links TRBV30 to TRBJ2-6; no firm D call. In germline, CDR1 is GTSNPN, CDR2 SVGIG (reference sequence). V shed 8 bases and J shed 2 bases, with 10 bases lying between them. This CDR3 is built from 13 residues. The DNA for the CDR3 is TGTGCCGGAAGTGGTGCTGGGGCCAACGTCCTGACTTTC. This gives the protein CAGSGAGANVLTF.

The V call is TRBV9, the J call TRBJ1-1; 10 positions agree with TRBD1. V dropped 2 bases and J dropped 6; count of bases not matched to a gene: 10. Looked up from germline, CDR1 is SGDLS and CDR2 is YYNGEE. The CDR3 has 16 amino acids. CDR3 sequence: CASSVGTGVEEAEAFF. The CDR3 DNA follows: TGTGCCAGCAGCGTCGGGACAGGGGTTGAGGAGGCTGAAGCTTTCTTT. The entire variable domain, with the rest obtained from reference TRBV9 and TRBJ1-1, is as follows: DSGVTQTPKHLITATGQRVTLRCSPRSGDLSVYWYQQSLDQGLQFLIQYYNGEERAKGNILERFSAQQFPDLHSELNLSSLELGDSALYFCASSVGTGVEEAEAFFGQGTRLTVV.

As concerns this clone: This sample includes further DNA sequences coding for the same CDR3. J is TRBJ1-5 and V is TRBV5-6; D possibly corresponds to TRBD1 (5 bases). Germline V gene sequence: CDR1 SGHDT, CDR2 YYEEEE. This CDR3 is built from 14 residues. Deletions cut 2 bases from V and 4 bases from J, with 10 bases between. This chain's CDR3 is CASSFQGSNQPQHF. The CDR3, as DNA: TGTGCCAGCAGCTTCCAGGGCTCAAATCAGCCCCAGCATTTT.

Details on this clone: This sample also contains other DNA sequences that code for the same CDR3. The chain uses TRBV18 and TRBJ1-4, with a weak D call TRBD1 (5 bases). CDR3 length: 14 amino acids. Looked up from germline, CDR1 is KGHSH and CDR2 is LQKENI. V lost 3 bases and J lost 7, with 12 bases in between. The CDR3 bases are TGTGCCAGCTCACCGGGGCAACTCGGTGAAAAACTGTTTTTT. Translation: CASSPGQLGEKLFF.

The chain uses TRBV30 and TRBJ1-4; 7 bases match TRBD1. The CDR3 is 15 residues long. The trim removed 5 bases at V and 0 bases at J, leaving 6 bases unmatched. CDR1 is GTSNPN, CDR2 SVGIG, per germline (reference sequence). Here the CDR3 reads CAWELTGATNEKLFF. The CDR3 nucleotides read TGTGCCTGGGAACTAACAGGGGCAACTAATGAAAAACTGTTTTTT.

The chain carries TRBV28 and TRBJ2-5; D is unclear. Germline V gene lookup returns CDR1 MDHEN and CDR2 SYDVKM. The CDR3 sequence is 13 residues long. The V gene lost 2 bases and the J gene lost 2 bases, with 6 bases spanning the gap. CDR3 in DNA: TGTGCCAGCAGTTTAGTTAGGCAAGAGACCCAGTACTTC. Translation gives CASSLVRQETQYF.

The rearrangement joins TRBV6-5 to TRBJ1-3; no definite D call. There are 15 residues in the CDR3. Trimming shortened V by 7 bases and J by 1 base, and 14 bases separated the two germline ends. Germline values: CDR1 MNHEY, CDR2 SVGAGI. CDR3 amino acids: CASKEIRASGNTIYF. Written as DNA, the CDR3 is TGTGCCAGCAAAGAGATCAGAGCTTCTGGAAACACCATATATTTT.

On this clone: Since a far larger clone is one base different, this is likely a read error. The same CDR3 is also encoded by other DNA sequences in this sample. The rearrangement uses TRBV2 and TRBJ1-2; 8 bases agree with TRBD1. There are 12 residues in the CDR3. Germline V gene sequence: CDR1 SNHLY, CDR2 FYNNEI. V dropped 10 bases and J dropped 6; count of bases not matched to a gene: 7. The CDR3 DNA reads TGTGCCACACAGGGGGGATCGAATGGCTACACCTTC. As protein: CATQGGSNGYTF.

As for this clone: Other nucleotide sequences in the sample specify the same CDR3. This chain uses TRBV9 with TRBJ1-6; 7 bases match TRBD1. V lost 4 bases and J lost 10; bases outside the gene matches: 8. Germline CDR1 SGDLS, CDR2 YYNGEE. CDR3 length: 14 amino acids. The CDR3 reads CASSLDRTGSPLHF. The CDR3 DNA follows: TGTGCCAGCAGCTTGGACAGGACGGGATCACCCCTCCACTTT.

V usage is TRBV20-1 and J usage is TRBJ1-2; D possibly corresponds to TRBD1 (5 bases). The V and J ends lost 4 bases and 3 bases respectively, with 6 bases between them. Looked up from germline, CDR1 is DFQATT and CDR2 is SNEGSKA (reference sequence). This CDR3 contains 11 residues. The CDR3 nucleotides read TGCAGTGCTACAGGGCACTATGGCTACACCTTC. It is translated as CSATGHYGYTF.

Regarding this clone: This probably arose from a read error, given a far larger clone one base away. The sample has other DNA sequences that encode this CDR3 too. This sequence joins TRBV7-9 and TRBJ2-7; 9 nucleotides agree with TRBD2. V was clipped by 5 bases and J by 5 bases; unmatched bases: 7. This CDR3 is 14 amino acids long. Germline V gene lookup returns CDR1 SEHNR and CDR2 FQNEAQ (reference sequence). CDR3 DNA: TGTGCCAGCAGCCATAGCGGGAGTATAAACGAGCAGTACTTC. Protein: CASSHSGSINEQYF.

Concerning this clone itself: With only one base between it and a far larger clone, this is likely a read error. The V call is TRBV25-1, the J call TRBJ2-3, with TRBD2 matching over 13 bases. The V and J ends lost 4 bases and 1 base, in that order; junction bases with no gene match: 8. This CDR3 comprises 18 residues. Germline CDR1 and CDR2: MGHDK and SYGVNS. CDR3 DNA: TGTGCCAGCAGTGTACTAGCGGGAGGGTTCTTCGGCACAGATACGCAGTATTTT. Translated, it gives CASSVLAGGFFGTDTQYF.

The V call is TRBV7-2, the J call TRBJ2-7; unclear D gene. Germline V gene data show CDR1 as SGHTA and CDR2 as FQGNSA. The length of the CDR3 is 14 residues. The V and J ends lost 6 bases and 5 bases respectively, with 17 bases between them. CDR3 nucleotide sequence: TGTGCCAGCAGTCCCGGGCCTAGAAACGACGAGCAGTACTTC. Translated: CASSPGPRNDEQYF.

This clone was detected once. The J gene is TRBJ1-4, the V gene TRBV28; 8 nucleotides match TRBD1. The CDR3 is 15 amino acids. Trimming cost V 5 bases and J 8 bases; bases outside gene matches: 10. The V gene's germline CDR1 is MDHEN and CDR2 SYDVKM. In DNA form, the CDR3 reads TGTGCCAGCAGTGCAGGGGGCGGCACATGGGAAAAACTGTTTTTT. It encodes CASSAGGGTWEKLFF. The whole variable domain, remainder taken from reference TRBV28 and TRBJ1-4, is DVKVTQSSRYLVKRTGEKVFLECVQDMDHENMFWYRQDPGLGLRLIYFSYDVKMKEKGDIPEGYSVSREKKERFSLILESASTNQTSMYLCASSAGGGTWEKLFFGSGTQLSVL.

The chain recombines TRBV4-1 with TRBJ2-2; maybe TRBD1 (6 bases). The ends were cut back, 2 bases at V and 7 bases at J, with 11 bases in the middle. Germline loops: CDR1 MGHRA, CDR2 YSYEKL. The CDR3 extends over 14 amino acids. CDR3 in DNA: TGCGCCAGCAGCCAACAGGGGAGCATCGGGGAGCTGTTTTTT. Translation gives CASSQQGSIGELFF.

This clone was observed once. The chain links TRBV28 to TRBJ1-5; TRBD1 matches 10 bases. Germline V CDR1 and CDR2: MDHEN, SYDVKM. J lost 9 bases, V lost 10 bases, and 12 bases had no gene match. The CDR3 runs 14 residues. The CDR3 loop is CAINRDRGSGPQHF. In nucleotides, the CDR3 is TGTGCCATTAACCGGGACAGGGGCTCAGGGCCCCAGCATTTT. The full variable domain, with the rest looked up from reference TRBV28 and TRBJ1-5, is DVKVTQSSRYLVKRTGEKVFLECVQDMDHENMFWYRQDPGLGLRLIYFSYDVKMKEKGDIPEGYSVSREKKERFSLILESASTNQTSMYLCAINRDRGSGPQHFGDGTRLSIL.